The clone carrying this TCR beta chain appeared once. Its specificity is not known. Here immunoSEQ multiplex PCR was the method, and the copy in TCRdb shows in-frame clones only, minus some. The sample carries about 130,000 clones, 81% recorded once. The V end was cut by 9 bases, the J end by 0 bases, with 9 bases between. In germline, CDR1 is LNHDA, CDR2 SQIVND (reference sequence). This CDR3 is 13 amino acids long. These data belong to a study of radiation and T cells in renal cell carcinoma. For the study at large: Nephrectomy followed 15 Gy stereotactic body radiation by 4 weeks. Whole-study findings and limits: Baseline intratumoral clonotype presence is unknown without pretreatment biopsies. Top tumor clonotypes rose in blood 2 weeks post-radiation, then contracted.

Time point reported: blood 2 weeks post-SBRT. This sample's treatment: 15 Gy SBRT to primary tumor, nephrectomy 4 weeks later. The chain recombines TRBV19 with TRBJ1-3; D is unresolved. The origin of this receptor is a man over 45 with renal cell carcinoma. The sequencing used blood, collected from a patient whose treatment included radiotherapy and nephrectomy. CDR3 DNA sequence: TGTGCCAGCAGATTAAGCTCTGGAAACACCATATATTTT. It is translated as CASRLSSGNTIYF.